These 15 T cell receptor beta chains were sequenced from one sample in a study of cytomegalovirus exposure and HLA in healthy donors. PCR primers comprised 60 Vbeta and 13 Jbeta primers. TCRdb keeps only in-frame clones here, not all; method: immunoSEQ multiplex PCR. The sample gives roughly 180,000 clones, around 80% of which show up once; under 1.5% is in the top ten. Sequenced material: PBMCs. These receptors came from a girl aged 5-17 years in good health and CMV-seropositive.

The chain links TRBV5-6 to TRBJ1-4, with 7 bases matching TRBD1. Germline V gene sequence: CDR1 SGHDT, CDR2 YYEEEE. J was trimmed by 6 bases and V by 1 base; bases with no gene match: 3. CDR3 size: 14 residues. The CDR3 nucleotides are TGTGCCAGCAGCTTGAAGGGGGCGGATGAAAAACTGTTTTTT. This encodes CASSLKGADEKLFF. Full variable domain (rest looked up from reference TRBV5-6 and TRBJ1-4): DAGVTQSPTHLIKTRGQQVTLRCSPKSGHDTVSWYQQALGQGPQFIFQYYEEEERQRGNFPDRFSGHQFPNYSSELNVNALLLGDSALYLCASSLKGADEKLFFGSGTQLSVL.

The chain employs TRBV7-8 and TRBJ1-5, with D possibly being TRBD1 (5 bases). V was trimmed by 3 bases and J by 3 bases, leaving 9 bases between them. This CDR3 region has 14 residues. Germline lookup yields CDR1 SGHVS and CDR2 FQNEAQ. The CDR3 DNA sequence: TGTGCCAGCAGCTTTAGGGGATACAATCAGCCCCAGCATTTT. This gives the protein CASSFRGYNQPQHF.

The J gene is TRBJ1-2, the V gene TRBV4-3, with D perhaps matching TRBD1 (5 bases). CDR1 LGHNA and CDR2 YSLEER come from the germline V gene. Trimming pared 4 bases from V and 4 bases from J, leaving 10 bases between. The CDR3 spans 13 residues. CDR3 in DNA: TGCGCCAGCAGCCGAACTGACAGCTATGGCTACACCTTC. It translates to CASSRTDSYGYTF.

The V gene is TRBV28, the J gene TRBJ2-4; a weak D match, TRBD1 (5 bases). The V gene's germline CDR1 is MDHEN and CDR2 SYDVKM. This CDR3 has 16 residues. Trimming took off 5 bases at V and 2 bases at J, with 16 bases between the two ends. CDR3 nucleotide sequence: TGTGCCAGCAGTCCTGATCGACAGATCTCCAAAAACATTCAGTACTTC. Its protein product is CASSPDRQISKNIQYF. The full variable domain, with the rest looked up from reference TRBV28 and TRBJ2-4, is DVKVTQSSRYLVKRTGEKVFLECVQDMDHENMFWYRQDPGLGLRLIYFSYDVKMKEKGDIPEGYSVSREKKERFSLILESASTNQTSMYLCASSPDRQISKNIQYFGAGTRLSVL.

The gene calls are TRBV7-3 and TRBJ2-1; 9 nucleotides match TRBD2. CDR1 SGHTA and CDR2 FQGTGA come from the germline V gene. Trimming cost V 5 bases and J 4 bases; bases outside gene matches: 6. The CDR3 loop spans 15 amino acids. This CDR3 reads CASSGPAGGYNEQFF. The CDR3 bases are TGTGCCAGCAGCGGCCCCGCGGGAGGGTACAATGAGCAGTTCTTC.

This chain uses TRBV6-1 with TRBJ2-5; weak D call: TRBD1 (5 bases). The germline gives CDR1 MNHNS, CDR2 SASEGT. The CDR3 totals 14 residues. V was pared by 1 base and J by 3 bases, with 9 bases between. In DNA, the CDR3 is TGTGCCAGCAGTGAAGATGGCAGGGAAGAGACCCAGTACTTC. As protein: CASSEDGREETQYF.

This clone showed up just a few times. The chain has TRBV27 and TRBJ2-7; 9 bases align to TRBD1. Germline loops: CDR1 MNHEY, CDR2 SMNVEV (reference sequence). Trimming cost V 3 bases and J 3 bases; bases outside gene matches: 6. The CDR3 runs to 15 residues. The CDR3 sequence is CASSFTGGTGYEQYF. CDR3 DNA: TGTGCCAGCAGTTTCACAGGGGGCACGGGCTACGAGCAGTACTTC.

J is TRBJ1-1 and V is TRBV6-5; D uncertain. V lost 4 bases and J lost 9, with 12 bases in between. The V gene's germline CDR1 is MNHEY and CDR2 SVGAGI. The CDR3 length is 12 residues. CDR3 sequence: CASSLTGRKAFF. CDR3 DNA: TGTGCCAGCAGTTTGACCGGGAGGAAAGCTTTCTTT.

The rearrangement links TRBV27 to TRBJ1-1, with 9 bases identical to TRBD1. Germline CDR1 MNHEY, CDR2 SMNVEV (reference sequence). CDR3 length equals 14 residues. V was pared by 6 bases and J by 4 bases, with 6 bases of the junction left unmatched. This CDR3 reads CASSPGTGLTEAFF. The CDR3 DNA reads TGTGCCAGCAGCCCCGGGACAGGGCTCACTGAAGCTTTCTTT.

This chain links TRBV7-6 with TRBJ1-1; 9 bases fit TRBD1. This CDR3 spans 16 amino acids. Losses at the gene ends were 6 bases for V and 4 bases for J; bases not matched to a gene: 12. CDR1 and CDR2 from the germline V gene are SGHVS and FNYEAQ. The CDR3 nucleotides are TGTGCCAGCAGTCCACCCGGGACAGGGTCGAGCACTGAAGCTTTCTTT. Amino acid sequence: CASSPPGTGSSTEAFF. Together with reference TRBV7-6 and TRBJ1-1, the CDR3 gives the full variable domain: GAGVSQSPRYKVTKRGQDVALRCDPISGHVSLYWYRQALGQGPEFLTYFNYEAQQDKSGLPNDRFSAERPEGSISTLTIQRTEQRDSAMYRCASSPPGTGSSTEAFFGQGTRLTVV.

In this sample, this clone turned up once. This chain connects TRBV5-4 to TRBJ2-7, with 10 positions matching TRBD2. In germline, CDR1 is SGHNT, CDR2 YYREEE (reference sequence). CDR3 length: 15 residues. V was clipped by 4 bases and J by 2 bases; unmatched bases: 6. CDR3 DNA sequence: TGTGCCAGCAGCGGAGGACTAGCGGAGACCTACGAGCAGTACTTC. Translating it yields CASSGGLAETYEQYF.

The chain combines TRBV10-3 with TRBJ2-1; 9 bases match TRBD2. Germline V gene data show CDR1 as ENHRY and CDR2 as SYGVKD. The CDR3 sequence is 15 residues long. The trim removed 2 bases at V and 4 bases at J, leaving 3 bases unmatched. This CDR3 reads CAISESGRMYNEQFF. For the CDR3, the DNA is TGTGCCATCAGTGAGAGCGGGAGGATGTACAATGAGCAGTTCTTC.

This clone was counted a few times. The chain has TRBV25-1 and TRBJ2-7, with D tentatively TRBD2 (6 bases). The CDR3 spans 16 residues. Trimming took 4 bases from V and 3 from J, leaving 19 bases between them. Germline-derived CDR1 and CDR2 are MGHDK and SYGVNS. The CDR3 nucleotides read TGTGCCAGCAGTGGGTTTGACAGCCTAGCGTTCTACGAGCAGTACTTC. As protein: CASSGFDSLAFYEQYF.

On this clone itself: Other DNA sequences of this sample code for an identical CDR3. The gene calls are TRBV6-6 and TRBJ1-1; no firm D call. CDR1 is MNHNY and CDR2 is SVGAGI in the germline V gene (reference sequence). V was clipped by 8 bases and J by 8 bases, with 15 bases between them. This CDR3 comprises 12 residues. The CDR3 spells CASHGGGTEAFF. The DNA for the CDR3 is TGTGCCAGCCATGGAGGCGGCACCGAAGCTTTCTTT.

The V gene is TRBV7-9, the J gene TRBJ2-5, with 11 bases that match TRBD1. CDR3 size: 15 residues. Germline CDR1 reads SEHNR; CDR2 reads FQNEAQ (reference sequence). The ends lost 4 bases at V and 4 bases at J; junction bases unmatched: 5. The CDR3 coding sequence is TGTGCCAGCAGCTCGGCCGGGACAGGGGGAGAGACCCAGTACTTC. Its translation: CASSSAGTGGETQYF.